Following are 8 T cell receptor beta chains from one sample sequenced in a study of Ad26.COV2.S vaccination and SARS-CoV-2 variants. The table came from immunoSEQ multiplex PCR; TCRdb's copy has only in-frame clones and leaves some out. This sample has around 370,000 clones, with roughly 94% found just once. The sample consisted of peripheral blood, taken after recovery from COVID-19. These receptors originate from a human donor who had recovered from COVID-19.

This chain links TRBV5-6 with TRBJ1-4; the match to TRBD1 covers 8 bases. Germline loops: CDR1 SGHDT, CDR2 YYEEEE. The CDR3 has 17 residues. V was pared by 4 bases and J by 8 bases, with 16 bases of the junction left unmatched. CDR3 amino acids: CASSLGEDRVLGEKLFF. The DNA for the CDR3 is TGTGCCAGCAGCCTGGGTGAGGACAGGGTGTTGGGCGAAAAACTGTTTTTT.

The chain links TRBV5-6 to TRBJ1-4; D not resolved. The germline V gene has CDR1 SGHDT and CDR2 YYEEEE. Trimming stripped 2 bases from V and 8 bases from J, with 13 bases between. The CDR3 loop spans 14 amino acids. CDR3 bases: TGTGCCAGCAGCTTTTGGTCCAGTGGGGAAAAACTGTTTTTT. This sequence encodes CASSFWSSGEKLFF.

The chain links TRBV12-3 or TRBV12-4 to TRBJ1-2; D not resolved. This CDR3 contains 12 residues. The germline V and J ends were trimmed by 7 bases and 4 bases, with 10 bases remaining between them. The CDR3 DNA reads TGTGCCAGCACCCCTGAGGCCTATGGCTACACCTTC. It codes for CASTPEAYGYTF.

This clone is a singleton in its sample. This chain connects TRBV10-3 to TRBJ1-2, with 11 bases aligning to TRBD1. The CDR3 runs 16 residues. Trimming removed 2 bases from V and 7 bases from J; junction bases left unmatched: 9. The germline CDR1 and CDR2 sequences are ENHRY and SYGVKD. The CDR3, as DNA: TGTGCCATCAGTGAGAGCGGGACAGGGGGTCCGGGTGGCTACACCTTC. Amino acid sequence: CAISESGTGGPGGYTF.

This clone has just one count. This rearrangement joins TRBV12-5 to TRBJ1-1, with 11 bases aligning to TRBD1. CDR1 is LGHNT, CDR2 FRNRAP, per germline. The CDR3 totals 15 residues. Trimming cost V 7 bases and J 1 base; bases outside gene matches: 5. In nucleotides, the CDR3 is TGTGCTAGTGCCTTCGGACAGGGGGCGAACACTGAAGCTTTCTTT. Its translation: CASAFGQGANTEAFF.

The CDR3 nucleotides are TGTGCCAGCAGAAGCCGGGACTCTCAGTACGAGCAGTACTTC. Encoded protein: CASRSRDSQYEQYF. This chain connects TRBV6-6 to TRBJ2-7, with D possibly TRBD2 on 6 matching bases. The length of the CDR3 is 14 residues. The germline V gene has CDR1 MNHNY and CDR2 SVGAGI (reference sequence). V was clipped by 6 bases and J by 4 bases, with 16 bases between them.

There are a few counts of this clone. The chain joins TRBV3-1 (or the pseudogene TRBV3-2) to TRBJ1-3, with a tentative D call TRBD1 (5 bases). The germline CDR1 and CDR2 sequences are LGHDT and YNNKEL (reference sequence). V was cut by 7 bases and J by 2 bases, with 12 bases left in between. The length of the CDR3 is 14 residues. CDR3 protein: CASNLGGAGNTIYF. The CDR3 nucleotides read TGTGCCAGCAACCTCGGGGGGGCTGGAAACACCATATATTTT.

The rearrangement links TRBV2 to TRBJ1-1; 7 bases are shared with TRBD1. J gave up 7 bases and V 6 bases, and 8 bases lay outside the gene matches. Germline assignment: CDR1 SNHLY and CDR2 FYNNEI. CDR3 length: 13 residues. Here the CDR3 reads CASRGEGAGEAFF. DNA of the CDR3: TGTGCCAGCAGGGGAGAGGGGGCTGGTGAAGCTTTCTTT.